This T cell receptor beta chain was documented in a study of blood T cell repertoires in COVID-19. Whole-study context: The United States, Italy and Spain provided the acute and convalescent COVID-19 samples. From T cells, B-cell-depleted T cells, or PBMCs came the material, which was cDNA or gDNA.

The germline gives CDR1 SNHLY, CDR2 FYNNEI. The CDR3 is 15 amino acids. The trim removed 7 bases at V and 3 bases at J, leaving 12 bases unmatched. Original data processing: From reference gene primer amplification, estimates of nucleated cell counts were derived. This table comes from immunoSEQ multiplex PCR, and its TCRdb copy is limited to in-frame clones, with some not included. The V and J calls and clone size were taken over from that table, and D and trimming were inferred from the DNA. Of about 51,000 clones in the sample, more than 70% were seen once. V gene TRBV2 combines with J gene TRBJ2-7; TRBD1 matches 7 bases. Specimen: peripheral blood. This TCR was sampled from a man older than 75 with active COVID-19. For the CDR3, the DNA is TGTGCCAGCATGAAGTCCGGGACAGCCAACTACGAGCAGTACTTC. Its translation is CASMKSGTANYEQYF.